These 28 T cell receptor beta chains were all obtained from the same sample, sequenced in a study of blood T cell repertoires in COVID-19. TCRdb's table, derived via immunoSEQ multiplex PCR, lists solely in-frame clones and lacks some. The table has some 150,000 clones, about 79% seen once. The sequencing input was PBMCs or T cells enriched from blood (not recorded which). The receptors stem from a man aged 45-65 years who had recovered from COVID-19.

This chain connects TRBV7-2 to TRBJ2-7; TRBD1 agrees at 7 bases. Looked up from germline, CDR1 is SGHTA and CDR2 is FQGNSA. The CDR3 consists of 12 residues. Trimming at V came to 5 bases and at J to 9 bases, leaving 7 bases not matched to a gene. The chain's CDR3 is CASSEQGWGQYF. The CDR3 DNA follows: TGTGCCAGCAGCGAACAGGGGTGGGGGCAGTACTTC. The whole variable domain, remainder taken from reference TRBV7-2 and TRBJ2-7, is GAGVSQSPSNKVTEKGKDVELRCDPISGHTALYWYRQSLGQGLEFLIYFQGNSAPDKSGLPSDRFSAERTGGSVSTLTIQRTQQEDSAVYLCASSEQGWGQYFGPGTRLTVT.

The chain recombines TRBV6-5 with TRBJ1-1, with D possibly TRBD1 on 6 matching bases. The V and J ends lost 1 base and 1 base respectively, with 10 bases between them. The CDR3 loop spans 15 amino acids. From germline, CDR1 is MNHEY and CDR2 SVGAGI. The DNA for the CDR3 is TGTGCCAGCAGTTACTACCCGACAGGGAACACTGAAGCTTTCTTT. Translation: CASSYYPTGNTEAFF.

The rearrangement joins TRBV18 to TRBJ1-1; D might be TRBD1 (5 bases). V was trimmed by 1 base and J by 4 bases, leaving 10 bases between them. This CDR3 spans 14 amino acids. CDR1 is KGHSH, CDR2 LQKENI, per germline. The CDR3, as DNA: TGTGCCAGCTCACCACAGGGGCCGGGCACTGAAGCTTTCTTT. This codes for CASSPQGPGTEAFF.

Worth noting for this clone: Other DNA variants within this sample encode the same CDR3. The chain is built from TRBV5-1 and TRBJ1-1, with unresolved D. CDR3 size: 13 residues. Trimming removed 4 bases from V and 5 bases from J, with 12 bases in between. The germline CDR1 and CDR2 sequences are SGHRS and YFSETQ. The CDR3 sequence: CASSPGGGTEAFF. The CDR3, as DNA: TGCGCCAGCAGCCCCGGCGGTGGTACTGAAGCTTTCTTT.

In DNA, the CDR3 is TGTGCCAGTAAGTCGCCCGGGACAGGGGGCACTGAAGCTTTCTTT. Protein product: CASKSPGTGGTEAFF. V gene TRBV19 combines with J gene TRBJ1-1; 11 nucleotides agree with TRBD1. The CDR3 consists of 15 residues. CDR1 and CDR2 (germline): LNHDA, SQIVND (reference sequence). V lost 7 bases, J lost 4 bases, and 8 bases stayed unmatched.

This CDR3 reads CASSPLTGGTEAFF. CDR3 nucleotides: TGTGCCAGCAGCCCCCTGACAGGGGGCACTGAAGCTTTCTTT. The V call is TRBV7-2, the J call TRBJ1-1; TRBD1 aligns across 9 bases. V lost 5 bases and J lost 4; bases outside the gene matches: 5. There are 14 residues in the CDR3. The germline V gene encodes CDR1 SGHTA and CDR2 FQGNSA.

The chain links TRBV15 to TRBJ2-5, with D possibly matching TRBD1 (5 bases). The V gene's germline CDR1 is LNHNV and CDR2 YYDKDF (reference sequence). The CDR3 is 13 amino acids. Trimming removed 0 bases from V and 3 bases from J, with 5 bases in between. The CDR3 DNA reads as TGTGCCACCAGCAGAGACAGGGAAGAGACCCAGTACTTC. Protein: CATSRDREETQYF.

This clone has more than one count but fewer than ten. V gene TRBV24-1 combines with J gene TRBJ2-5; 9 nucleotides align to TRBD1. Germline CDR1 and CDR2: KGHDR and SFDVKD. V lost 3 bases to trimming and J lost 2 bases; unmatched junction nucleotides: 6. CDR3 size: 16 residues. CDR3 sequence (DNA): TGTGCCACCAGTGATCCCGGGACAGGGAGGCAAGAGACCCAGTACTTC. Its protein is CATSDPGTGRQETQYF.

This CDR3 is CASSQDDGTGSDKLFF. As DNA, the CDR3 is TGCGCCAGCAGCCAAGATGACGGGACAGGGAGTGATAAACTGTTTTTT. The chain is built from TRBV4-1 and TRBJ1-4, with 9 bases matching TRBD1. The length of the CDR3 is 16 residues. The V segment lost 0 bases and the J segment 11 bases; nucleotides outside the gene matches: 10. From germline, CDR1 is MGHRA and CDR2 YSYEKL.

The CDR3 reads CASSLDRGASSPLHF. CDR3 sequence (DNA): TGTGCCAGCAGCTTGGACAGGGGGGCAAGTTCACCCCTCCACTTT. The chain is built from TRBV7-2 and TRBJ1-6, with 10 bases lining up with TRBD1. Germline CDR1 is SGHTA and CDR2 is FQGNSA. CDR3 size: 15 residues. V trimming: 3 bases; J trimming: 9 bases; junction bases outside the gene matches: 5.

This chain joins TRBV2 and TRBJ1-5; 10 bases agree with TRBD1. This CDR3 spans 17 amino acids. Per the germline V gene, CDR1 is SNHLY and CDR2 is FYNNEI. V was clipped by 6 bases and J by 2 bases; unmatched bases: 10. The CDR3 nucleotides read TGTGCCAGCAGAAAGGGAACAGGACAGGGGGGCAATCAGCCCCAGCATTTT. It codes for CASRKGTGQGGNQPQHF.

This clone was observed a few times. This rearrangement joins TRBV4-1 to TRBJ2-2, with 13 bases that match TRBD2. V shed 3 bases and J 4 bases; nucleotides not matched to a gene: 5. The germline CDR1 and CDR2 sequences are MGHRA and YSYEKL. The CDR3 is 17 residues long. CDR3 residues: CASSHDGLAGVTGELFF. The CDR3 DNA follows: TGCGCCAGCAGCCACGACGGACTAGCGGGGGTCACCGGGGAGCTGTTTTTT.

The chain has TRBV5-1 and TRBJ2-2, with 7 bases fitting TRBD2. The CDR3 runs 15 residues. The germline CDR1 and CDR2 sequences are SGHRS and YFSETQ. With V trimmed by 1 base and J by 2 bases, 2 bases remained unmatched. DNA of the CDR3: TGCGCCAGCAGCTTGTCTAGCGGAAACACCGGGGAGCTGTTTTTT. Amino acid sequence: CASSLSSGNTGELFF.

V is TRBV10-3 and J is TRBJ2-3, with D possibly TRBD2 on 7 matching bases. Germline CDR1 reads ENHRY; CDR2 reads SYGVKD. Trimming pared 10 bases from V and 1 base from J, leaving 18 bases between. The CDR3 runs 15 residues. The CDR3: CATTRGGKGTDTQYF. In DNA, the CDR3 is TGTGCCACCACTAGGGGGGGCAAGGGCACAGATACGCAGTATTTT.

The chain joins TRBV7-9 to TRBJ1-4; 8 bases agree with TRBD1. The CDR3 has 16 residues. Germline V CDR1 and CDR2: SEHNR, FQNEAQ (reference sequence). After removal of 5 bases from V and 0 bases from J, the junction contained 5 bases not matched to a gene. CDR3 coding DNA: TGTGCCAGCAGCAGCGGACAGGGATCAACTAATGAAAAACTGTTTTTT. Its translation: CASSSGQGSTNEKLFF.

A few counts support this clone. This chain joins TRBV19 and TRBJ1-5; tentative D call: TRBD1 (6 bases). The CDR3 sequence is 15 residues long. Germline values: CDR1 LNHDA, CDR2 SQIVND (reference sequence). Trimming removed 3 bases at V and 5 bases at J, with 14 bases between. DNA for the CDR3: TGTGCCAGTAGTATCTCAGGGGCGGGGGATCAGCCCCAGCATTTT. This translates into CASSISGAGDQPQHF.

This chain links TRBV5-6 with TRBJ1-6; possible D gene TRBD1, 6 bases. Germline assignment: CDR1 SGHDT and CDR2 YYEEEE. V lost 0 bases and J lost 7, with 14 bases in between. This CDR3 has 16 residues. The CDR3 bases are TGTGCCAGCAGCTTGGCGGGGGGCGTGAGGAATTCACCCCTCCACTTT. Translation gives CASSLAGGVRNSPLHF.

A note on this clone: This CDR3 is also generated by other DNA sequences in the sample. This sequence joins TRBV6-5 and TRBJ2-5, with 11 positions matching TRBD2. CDR3 size: 16 residues. CDR1 is MNHEY, CDR2 SVGAGI, per germline. J gave up 1 base and V 2 bases, and 3 bases lay outside the gene matches. In nucleotides, the CDR3 is TGTGCCAGCAGTTACGGGACTAGCGGCGGCCAAGAGACCCAGTACTTC. Protein sequence: CASSYGTSGGQETQYF.

This rearrangement joins TRBV19 to TRBJ1-3; D uncertain. Germline assignment: CDR1 LNHDA and CDR2 SQIVND (reference sequence). The CDR3 loop spans 13 amino acids. V lost 8 bases and J lost 1, with 9 bases in between. Written as DNA, the CDR3 is TGTGCCAGTCACGAGCAATCTGGAAACACCATATATTTT. Its protein product is CASHEQSGNTIYF. Complete variable domain (other parts from reference TRBV19 and TRBJ1-3): DGGITQSPKYLFRKEGQNVTLSCEQNLNHDAMYWYRQDPGQGLRLIYYSQIVNDFQKGDIAEGYSVSREKKESFPLTVTSAQKNPTAFYLCASHEQSGNTIYFGEGSWLTVV.

V is TRBV18 and J is TRBJ2-1; 9 bases map to TRBD1. The V segment lost 0 bases and the J segment 5 bases; nucleotides outside the gene matches: 8. Germline CDR1 KGHSH, CDR2 LQKENI. The CDR3 has 17 residues. CDR3 bases: TGTGCCAGCTCACCACCCCGGACAGGGGTGAACCACAATGAGCAGTTCTTC. This sequence encodes CASSPPRTGVNHNEQFF.

V gene TRBV24-1 combines with J gene TRBJ2-3; perhaps TRBD2 as D (7 bases). Looked up from germline, CDR1 is KGHDR and CDR2 is SFDVKD. The CDR3 loop spans 17 amino acids. V lost 4 bases and J lost 2, with 18 bases in between. In DNA form, the CDR3 reads TGTGCCACCAGTGACCCCCTGGGGGGGCCCAACACAGATACGCAGTATTTT. Protein sequence: CATSDPLGGPNTDTQYF.

V and J are TRBV6-5 and TRBJ2-5; D might be TRBD2 (6 bases). CDR3 length: 13 residues. V dropped 8 bases and J dropped 2 bases, with 12 bases sitting between them. Looked up from germline, CDR1 is MNHEY and CDR2 is SVGAGI. CDR3 sequence reads: CASDRTTQETQYF. DNA for the CDR3: TGTGCCAGCGATCGGACTACTCAAGAGACCCAGTACTTC.

The chain is built from TRBV6-5 and TRBJ2-7; no firm D call. V lost 0 bases, J lost 2 bases, and 11 bases lay in between. CDR1 and CDR2 (germline): MNHEY, SVGAGI. The CDR3 has 15 residues. CDR3 sequence reads: CASSYSGRNPYEQYF. The CDR3 nucleotides read TGTGCCAGCAGTTACTCGGGCAGGAACCCCTACGAGCAGTACTTC.

The sample holds one count of this clone. The J gene is TRBJ2-7, the V gene TRBV7-9; TRBD1 might be the D (5 bases). V was shortened by 5 bases and J by 2 bases, with 13 bases between the two germline ends. There are 14 residues in the CDR3. CDR1 is SEHNR and CDR2 is FQNEAQ in the germline V gene (reference sequence). The CDR3 loop is CASSPGPPTYEQYF. CDR3 coding DNA: TGTGCCAGCAGCCCAGGGCCCCCAACCTACGAGCAGTACTTC.

This chain uses TRBV9 with TRBJ2-7, with D possibly being TRBD2 (6 bases). The germline CDR1 and CDR2 sequences are SGDLS and YYNGEE. Trimming pared 2 bases from V and 5 bases from J, leaving 11 bases between. The CDR3 totals 13 residues. CDR3 nucleotide sequence: TGTGCCAGCAGCGTTTGGGGAGGCGACGAGCAGTACTTC. It translates to CASSVWGGDEQYF.

The rearrangement uses TRBV10-3 and TRBJ1-6, with 9 bases aligning to TRBD1. J was trimmed by 12 bases and V by 6 bases; bases with no gene match: 9. Germline CDR1 ENHRY, CDR2 SYGVKD. CDR3 size: 14 residues. The CDR3 DNA sequence: TGTGCCATCAGCTTGGGACAGGGCACTCGACCCCTCCACTTT. Translating it yields CAISLGQGTRPLHF.

CDR3 amino acids: CASSLYDSRNQPQHF. The CDR3, as DNA: TGTGCCAGCAGTTTATATGACAGTCGGAATCAGCCCCAGCATTTT. This sequence joins TRBV28 and TRBJ1-5; possible D gene TRBD1, 5 bases. Trimming removed 1 base at V and 4 bases at J, with 11 bases between. In germline, CDR1 is MDHEN, CDR2 SYDVKM. This CDR3 has 15 residues.

The chain uses TRBV7-9 and TRBJ2-7; tentative D call: TRBD1 (5 bases). Trimming pared 1 base from V and 3 bases from J, leaving 10 bases between. In germline, CDR1 is SEHNR, CDR2 FQNEAQ (reference sequence). CDR3 length: 14 amino acids. This chain's CDR3 is CASSLDQGLYEQYF. CDR3 nucleotide sequence: TGTGCCAGCAGCTTAGATCAGGGCCTCTACGAGCAGTACTTC. The variable domain in full, completed from reference TRBV7-9 and TRBJ2-7, reads DTGVSQNPRHKITKRGQNVTFRCDPISEHNRLYWYRQTLGQGPEFLTYFQNEAQLEKSRLLSDRFSAERPKGSFSTLEIQRTEQGDSAMYLCASSLDQGLYEQYFGPGTRLTVT.